This entry lists 26 T cell receptor beta chains sequenced from one sample in a study of CXCR3-negative and CXCR3-positive naive CD8 T cells. Overall study results and limits: CXCR3-positive naive cells carried more hydrophobic TRB CDR3s than CXCR3-negative naive cells did.

TRB cDNA libraries were made by UMI-labeled 5' RACE. One entry per CDR3 protein, without DNA, is what TCRdb gives after re-calling the 5' RACE reads. Across some 140,000 distinct CDR3 sequences, the top ten clones capture approximately 0.51% of the sample. Their antigen targets remain unknown. Sequencing input: naive CXCR3+ CD8+ T cells from blood. This sample's subset: CD45RO-CCR7+CD27+CD95- naive CD8+ T cells expressing CXCR3 (TNR3+). Receptors were obtained from a human donor in good health. Some clones in this sample may be carry-over from other donors' samples.

The V and J genes are TRBV30 and TRBJ1-6. From germline, CDR1 is GTSNPN and CDR2 SVGIG (reference sequence). This CDR3 is 14 amino acids long. Here the CDR3 reads CAWSVLEGNSPLHF.

V and J are TRBV7-9 and TRBJ1-1; the D call from TCRdb, TRBD1, cannot be confirmed without DNA. CDR3 length: 15 amino acids. In germline, CDR1 is SEHNR, CDR2 FQNEAQ (reference sequence). This CDR3 reads CASSLGQGVNTEALF.

The chain uses TRBV19 and TRBJ1-2; the TCRdb D gene call, TRBD1, has no DNA to confirm it. Germline V lookup: CDR1 LNHDA, CDR2 SQIVND (reference sequence). The CDR3 has 15 residues. The CDR3: CASSIWDRGIYGYTF.

This rearrangement joins TRBV10-3 to TRBJ1-1; there is no DNA to check the TCRdb D call of TRBD1. The CDR3 spans 15 residues. Germline values: CDR1 ENHRY, CDR2 SYGVKD. The CDR3 loop reads CAISEVKGANTEAFF.

This sequence joins TRBV7-2 and TRBJ2-7. The CDR3 covers 13 residues. Germline V gives CDR1 SGHTA, CDR2 FQGNSA. The chain's CDR3 is CASSPQDSYEQYF.

V is TRBV7-9 and J is TRBJ1-5; TCRdb calls TRBD1, which cannot be checked without DNA. Germline V gene data show CDR1 as SEHNR and CDR2 as FQNEAQ (reference sequence). This CDR3 is built from 14 residues. CDR3 loop: CASSLTGTDQPQHF.

The V call is TRBV12-3 or TRBV12-4, the J call TRBJ2-7; TCRdb returns TRBD1, unconfirmable since there is no DNA. The CDR3 is 15 amino acids. The CDR3 protein is CASSFIFGGTYERYF.

The chain links TRBV7-6 to TRBJ2-3; TCRdb gives TRBD1 as the D gene, but with no DNA this cannot be confirmed. The CDR3 loop spans 17 amino acids. Germline CDR1 reads SGHVS; CDR2 reads FNYEAQ. The CDR3 loop is CASSLVWGQGATDTQYF.

The chain combines TRBV4-3 with TRBJ2-7; TCRdb returns TRBD2, unconfirmable since there is no DNA. The CDR3 is 16 residues long. The germline V gene encodes CDR1 LGHNA and CDR2 YSLEER. The CDR3 loop is CASSQDNPSGGYEQYF.

The chain carries TRBV23-1 and TRBJ2-1. TRBV23-1 is sorted into the ORF group, with uncertain function. The length of the CDR3 is 17 residues. The CDR3 is CASSRPNRVRKANEQFF.

This rearrangement joins TRBV20-1 to TRBJ2-1; TCRdb's D gene call, TRBD2, goes unchecked for lack of DNA. Germline values: CDR1 DFQATT, CDR2 SNEGSKA (reference sequence). There are 14 residues in the CDR3. CDR3 sequence reads: CSAPTSGNHNEQFF.

V and J are TRBV12-3 or TRBV12-4 and TRBJ2-7; the D call of TRBD1 rests on TCRdb alone, since no DNA is present to check it. This CDR3 is 14 amino acids long. This CDR3 is CASSFFRGIREQYF.

This chain links TRBV6-6 with TRBJ1-5; TCRdb's D gene call, TRBD1, goes unchecked for lack of DNA. Germline CDR1 MNHNY, CDR2 SVGAGI (reference sequence). The CDR3 loop spans 15 amino acids. The CDR3 sequence: CASSYPGQINQPQHF.

The chain uses TRBV4-1 and TRBJ2-1. CDR1 is MGHRA and CDR2 is YSYEKL in the germline V gene. The CDR3 extends over 11 amino acids. CDR3 in amino acids: CASSQEGKQFF.

This chain joins TRBV2 and TRBJ2-7; TCRdb selects TRBD2, and the lack of DNA leaves this call unchecked. This CDR3 contains 16 residues. The germline V gene encodes CDR1 SNHLY and CDR2 FYNNEI. CDR3 protein: CASSDVGSGDTYEQYF.

This chain connects TRBV7-3 to TRBJ2-1; TCRdb calls TRBD2, which cannot be checked without DNA. This CDR3 has 17 amino acids. Germline CDR1 and CDR2: SGHTA and FQGTGA. The CDR3 is CASSHPETGVGYNEQFF. Filled out from reference TRBV7-3 and TRBJ2-1, the complete variable domain reads GAGVSQTPSNKVTEKGKYVELRCDPISGHTALYWYRQSLGQGPEFLIYFQGTGAADDSGLPNDRFFAVRPEGSVSTLKIQRTERGDSAVYLCASSHPETGVGYNEQFFGPGTRLTVL.

The chain carries TRBV13 and TRBJ2-1; the D call of TRBD2 rests on TCRdb alone, since no DNA is present to check it. The CDR3 covers 15 residues. Germline lookup yields CDR1 PRHDT and CDR2 FYEKMQ (reference sequence). The CDR3 protein is CASSLSSGRGSEQFF.

The chain joins TRBV15 to TRBJ2-2. The length of the CDR3 is 13 residues. Per the germline V gene, CDR1 is LNHNV and CDR2 is YYDKDF (reference sequence). The CDR3 is CATSIRSTGELFF. The full variable domain, its missing parts supplied by reference TRBV15 and TRBJ2-2, is DAMVIQNPRYQVTQFGKPVTLSCSQTLNHNVMYWYQQKSSQAPKLLFHYYDKDFNNEADTPDNFQSRRPNTSFCFLDIRSPGLGDTAMYLCATSIRSTGELFFGEGSRLTVL.

V is TRBV15 and J is TRBJ1-2; TCRdb names TRBD1, which stays unverified in the absence of DNA. The CDR3 is 15 residues long. Per germline, CDR1 LNHNV and CDR2 YYDKDF (reference sequence). The CDR3 sequence is CATSRDSSGANGYTF.

V is TRBV29-1 and J is TRBJ2-7. CDR1 SQVTM and CDR2 ANQGSEA come from the germline V gene. CDR3 length equals 13 residues. CDR3 region: CSVETGSAYEQYF.

The chain employs TRBV6-6 and TRBJ2-7; TCRdb's D gene call, TRBD1, goes unchecked for lack of DNA. Germline CDR1 reads MNHNY; CDR2 reads SVGAGI (reference sequence). This CDR3 spans 14 amino acids. CDR3 loop: CASSYSVGGYEQYF.

The chain uses TRBV20-1 and TRBJ2-5; TCRdb's D gene call, TRBD2, goes unchecked for lack of DNA. CDR1 DFQATT and CDR2 SNEGSKA come from the germline V gene (reference sequence). There are 13 residues in the CDR3. The CDR3 here is CSASPSGGGTQYF.

The genes are TRBV11-2 and TRBJ2-1; TCRdb proposes TRBD1, but this gene call is untestable without DNA. Germline lookup yields CDR1 SGHAT and CDR2 FQNNGV. The CDR3 has 17 amino acids. This CDR3 is CASSLYPRGGPDNEQFF.

The rearrangement joins TRBV6-2 or TRBV6-3 to TRBJ1-1; TCRdb's D call, TRBD1, is unchecked because there is no DNA. The CDR3 covers 13 residues. Germline V gene lookup returns CDR1 MNHEY and CDR2 SVGEGT. The CDR3 spells CASSWTGSTEAFF.

J is TRBJ1-2 and V is TRBV4-3. The CDR3 consists of 15 residues. Germline-derived CDR1 and CDR2 are LGHNA and YSLEER. The CDR3 loop is CASSQDRADNYGYTF.

The chain links TRBV9 to TRBJ2-1; without DNA, the TCRdb call of TRBD2 cannot be checked. Germline-derived CDR1 and CDR2 are SGDLS and YYNGEE. The CDR3 extends over 15 amino acids. The CDR3 spells CASSDSTSGDNEQFF.